These 22 T cell receptor beta chains share one sample of origin, sequenced in a study of blood T cell repertoires in COVID-19. Sequencing was performed with immunoSEQ multiplex PCR; in TCRdb, only in-frame clones are kept and a portion is missing. Of more than 250,000 clones in the sample, 70% to 90% were seen once. The specimen sequenced was PBMCs or T cells enriched from blood (not recorded which). These TCRs come from a woman in her thirties who had recovered from COVID-19.

This clone was seen only once. The J gene is TRBJ1-6, the V gene TRBV9; D uncertain. CDR3 length equals 15 residues. Germline loops: CDR1 SGDLS, CDR2 YYNGEE. V was pared by 4 bases and J by 7 bases, with 15 bases between. CDR3 nucleotides: TGTGCCAGCAGCCCCGGGCGGGTAGGGAATTCACCCCTCCACTTT. It is translated as CASSPGRVGNSPLHF.

V usage is TRBV9 and J usage is TRBJ2-5; no firm D call. The CDR3 has 15 amino acids. V lost 0 bases to trimming and J lost 6 bases, with 15 bases between them. CDR1 is SGDLS, CDR2 YYNGEE, per germline. Here the CDR3 reads CASSVVGRSAQTQYF. The CDR3 nucleotides read TGTGCCAGCAGCGTAGTTGGCCGGAGCGCCCAGACCCAGTACTTC.

The V gene is TRBV9, the J gene TRBJ1-5, with D perhaps TRBD1 (6 bases). The CDR3 contains 14 residues. Germline values: CDR1 SGDLS, CDR2 YYNGEE. V was shortened by 0 bases and J by 7 bases, with 11 bases between the two germline ends. The CDR3 nucleotides are TGTGCCAGCAGCGTAGGTTCGGGGGGCCAGCCCCAGCATTTT. It is translated as CASSVGSGGQPQHF.

This clone occurred a few times. The chain has TRBV7-2 and TRBJ1-2; 7 positions match TRBD1. CDR1 and CDR2 (germline): SGHTA, FQGNSA. This CDR3 comprises 17 residues. After removal of 5 bases from V and 4 bases from J, the junction contained 16 bases not matched to a gene. CDR3 residues: CASSPGSTWDRTYGYTF. The DNA for the CDR3 is TGTGCCAGCAGCCCCGGATCCACCTGGGACAGAACCTATGGCTACACCTTC.

The chain recombines TRBV19 with TRBJ2-7; 8 bases map to TRBD1. The V segment lost 3 bases and the J segment 0 bases; nucleotides outside the gene matches: 7. The CDR3 totals 16 residues. CDR1 and CDR2 (germline): LNHDA, SQIVND (reference sequence). CDR3 protein: CASSMAGGLSSYEQYF. DNA for the CDR3: TGTGCCAGTAGTATGGCAGGGGGCTTAAGCTCCTACGAGCAGTACTTC.

This sequence joins TRBV7-8 and TRBJ2-1, with a weak D call TRBD1 (6 bases). Trimming stripped 5 bases from V and 8 bases from J, with 16 bases between. Germline V gene sequence: CDR1 SGHVS, CDR2 FQNEAQ. The CDR3 runs to 14 residues. The CDR3 here is CASSRQAPLDEQFF. The CDR3 DNA reads TGTGCCAGCAGCCGACAGGCTCCCCTGGATGAGCAGTTCTTC.

The J gene is TRBJ2-2, the V gene TRBV7-3; possible D gene TRBD1, 6 bases. With 5 bases removed from V and 4 bases from J, the gap between germline ends came to 11 bases. The CDR3 is made up of 14 amino acids. The germline V gene has CDR1 SGHTA and CDR2 FQGTGA. The CDR3 sequence: CASSKGGFTGELFF. For the CDR3, the DNA is TGTGCCAGCAGCAAAGGGGGATTCACCGGGGAGCTGTTTTTT.

Comment on this clone: Other nucleotide sequences in the sample specify the same CDR3. The V and J genes are TRBV7-3 and TRBJ2-2; possibly TRBD2 for D (5 bases). Trimming shortened V by 2 bases and J by 0 bases, and 7 bases separated the two germline ends. The germline gives CDR1 SGHTA, CDR2 FQGTGA. The CDR3 length is 15 residues. For the CDR3, the DNA is TGTGCCAGCAGCTTAGAGGGCGCGAACACCGGGGAGCTGTTTTTT. Encoded protein: CASSLEGANTGELFF.

V usage is TRBV5-1 and J usage is TRBJ2-7; 8 bases are shared with TRBD1. This CDR3 contains 13 residues. The germline V gene encodes CDR1 SGHRS and CDR2 YFSETQ. After removal of 4 bases from V and 3 bases from J, the junction contained 3 bases not matched to a gene. CDR3 nucleotides: TGCGCCAGCAGCCAGGGGGCGGACTACGAGCAGTACTTC. Its protein product is CASSQGADYEQYF.

The table lists this clone with a few counts. This rearrangement joins TRBV5-1 to TRBJ1-2, with 9 nucleotides matching TRBD1. After removal of 4 bases from V and 5 bases from J, the junction contained 3 bases not matched to a gene. The germline gives CDR1 SGHRS, CDR2 YFSETQ. The CDR3 contains 13 residues. CDR3 protein: CASSRDRAYGYTF. The CDR3 DNA is TGCGCCAGCAGCCGGGACAGGGCATATGGCTACACCTTC.

This clone was seen a handful of times. The chain uses TRBV18 and TRBJ2-5; no definite D call. Trimming left V 0 bases short and J 4 bases short, with 3 bases between. Looked up from germline, CDR1 is KGHSH and CDR2 is LQKENI. The CDR3 loop spans 12 amino acids. This CDR3 reads CASSPPRETQYF. The DNA for the CDR3 is TGTGCCAGCTCACCACCGAGAGAGACCCAGTACTTC. Full variable domain (outside the CDR3, taken from reference TRBV18 and TRBJ2-5): NAGVMQNPRHLVRRRGQEARLRCSPMKGHSHVYWYRQLPEEGLKFMVYLQKENIIDESGMPKERFSAEFPKEGPSILRIQQVVRGDSAAYFCASSPPRETQYFGPGTRLLVL.

This clone was seen ten or more times. This chain links TRBV15 with TRBJ1-2; TRBD1 is a possible D gene (5 bases). The CDR3 covers 14 residues. Germline V gives CDR1 LNHNV, CDR2 YYDKDF (reference sequence). V lost 9 bases to trimming and J lost 1 base, with 15 bases between them. The CDR3 bases are TGTGCCACGGGAGTTGGGGGGGTTAACTATGGCTACACCTTC. It translates to CATGVGGVNYGYTF.

V and J are TRBV13 and TRBJ1-2, with D tentatively TRBD1 (6 bases). The CDR3 is 14 amino acids. Germline lookup yields CDR1 PRHDT and CDR2 FYEKMQ (reference sequence). V dropped 6 bases and J dropped 4 bases, with 15 bases sitting between them. Here the CDR3 reads CASRPNRVGYGYTF. As DNA, the CDR3 is TGTGCCAGCAGACCTAACAGGGTTGGCTATGGCTACACCTTC.

The J gene is TRBJ1-2, the V gene TRBV29-1, with D possibly TRBD1 on 5 matching bases. CDR3 size: 15 residues. Germline V lookup: CDR1 SQVTM, CDR2 ANQGSEA. V lost 3 bases, J lost 2 bases, and 16 bases lay in between. The CDR3 nucleotides read TGCAGCGTTGATGCCCAGGGAGGGGAAAACTATGGCTACACCTTC. This sequence encodes CSVDAQGGENYGYTF.

The chain is built from TRBV6-1 and TRBJ1-1; D may be TRBD1 (5 bases). V dropped 5 bases and J dropped 6 bases, with 16 bases sitting between them. CDR1 and CDR2 from the germline V gene are MNHNS and SASEGT. The CDR3 covers 14 residues. The CDR3 is CASSSSQVVPEAFF. CDR3 sequence (DNA): TGTGCCAGCAGTTCCTCACAGGTGGTCCCTGAAGCTTTCTTT.

The CDR3 coding sequence is TGTGCCAGCAGTTTATACAGGGGGTTCTACGAGCAGTACTTC. Protein product: CASSLYRGFYEQYF. V and J are TRBV27 and TRBJ2-7, with 8 bases matching TRBD1. Unmatched junction bases numbered 2, after V lost 1 base and J lost 3 bases. The CDR3 extends over 14 amino acids. The germline V gene encodes CDR1 MNHEY and CDR2 SMNVEV (reference sequence).

The chain recombines TRBV19 with TRBJ1-2, with D unclear. CDR3 length: 13 residues. Germline V gene lookup returns CDR1 LNHDA and CDR2 SQIVND (reference sequence). Between the trimmed V and J ends, which lost 6 bases and 4 bases, there was a span of 12 bases. The CDR3: CASRIGGSYGYTF. The CDR3 nucleotides are TGTGCCAGTAGGATCGGTGGGAGCTATGGCTACACCTTC.

The chain has TRBV30 and TRBJ1-2; the match to TRBD1 covers 9 bases. The CDR3 runs to 13 residues. The germline V gene encodes CDR1 GTSNPN and CDR2 SVGIG (reference sequence). The V gene end was trimmed by 0 bases and the J gene end by 14 bases; junction bases not matched to a gene: 10. The CDR3 region has the DNA TGTGCCTGGAGTGTGGGGGGACAGGGACGGTGGACCTTC. As protein: CAWSVGGQGRWTF.

This chain connects TRBV6-5 to TRBJ1-5, with D possibly TRBD1 on 6 matching bases. V gave up 0 bases and J gave up 5 bases, with 11 bases separating them. Germline V CDR1 and CDR2: MNHEY, SVGAGI. The CDR3 length is 15 residues. The CDR3 DNA is TGTGCCAGCAGTTACTCGGACAGCTCACATCAGCCCCAGCATTTT. It encodes CASSYSDSSHQPQHF.

V gene TRBV18 combines with J gene TRBJ2-4; 8 nucleotides match TRBD1. There are 13 residues in the CDR3. The V gene end was trimmed by 3 bases and the J gene end by 6 bases; junction bases not matched to a gene: 1. CDR1 and CDR2 from the germline V gene are KGHSH and LQKENI. The CDR3 coding sequence is TGTGCCAGCTCACCCGGACAGGGAAACATTCAGTACTTC. It translates to CASSPGQGNIQYF.

V gene TRBV10-3 combines with J gene TRBJ1-1; D is possibly TRBD1 (5 bases). In germline, CDR1 is ENHRY, CDR2 SYGVKD. CDR3 length equals 14 residues. Trimming stripped 7 bases from V and 1 base from J, with 13 bases between. CDR3: CAIKDSGGNTEAFF. DNA for the CDR3: TGTGCCATCAAGGATTCGGGGGGGAACACTGAAGCTTTCTTT.

V gene TRBV4-3 combines with J gene TRBJ2-3, with a tentative D call TRBD1 (7 bases). V was trimmed by 4 bases and J by 3 bases, leaving 14 bases between them. Germline CDR1 is LGHNA and CDR2 is YSLEER. This CDR3 is built from 15 residues. The CDR3 here is CASSRTTGDTDTQYF. The CDR3 DNA reads as TGCGCCAGCAGCCGGACTACAGGGGATACAGATACGCAGTATTTT.